The 13 T cell receptor beta chains below were found in one sample sequenced in a study of somatic mutations in cytotoxic T cells in rheumatoid arthritis. Sequencing was performed with immunoSEQ multiplex PCR; in TCRdb, only in-frame clones are kept and a portion is missing. Of roughly 20,000 clones in the sample, roughly four fifths were seen once. The sequencing input was CD8+ T cells sorted from blood. The source of these receptors is an adult with rheumatoid arthritis.

The rearrangement links TRBV5-6 to TRBJ1-5; a possible D gene is TRBD1 (5 bases). V shed 4 bases and J shed 0 bases, with 11 bases lying between them. Germline loops: CDR1 SGHDT, CDR2 YYEEEE. CDR3 size: 15 residues. CDR3 sequence: CASSTGPISNQPQHF. The CDR3 nucleotides read TGTGCCAGCAGCACGGGACCGATTAGCAATCAGCCCCAGCATTTT. The full variable domain, completed using reference TRBV5-6 and TRBJ1-5, is DAGVTQSPTHLIKTRGQQVTLRCSPKSGHDTVSWYQQALGQGPQFIFQYYEEEERQRGNFPDRFSGHQFPNYSSELNVNALLLGDSALYLCASSTGPISNQPQHFGDGTRLSIL.

The chain joins TRBV7-8 to TRBJ1-2, with unresolved D. With 1 base removed from V and 8 bases from J, the gap between germline ends came to 35 bases. The CDR3 totals 21 residues. Germline lookup yields CDR1 SGHVS and CDR2 FQNEAQ. The CDR3 region has the DNA TGTGCCAGCAGCTTAGTTTCGTCCCAGTCGGTTTTACTCCCCAGAGTTTCCGGCTACACCTTC. This encodes CASSLVSSQSVLLPRVSGYTF. The entire variable domain, with the rest obtained from reference TRBV7-8 and TRBJ1-2, is as follows: GAGVSQSPRYKVAKRGQDVALRCDPISGHVSLFWYQQALGQGPEFLTYFQNEAQLDKSGLPSDRFFAERPEGSVSTLKIQRTQQEDSAVYLCASSLVSSQSVLLPRVSGYTFGSGTRLTVV.

V and J are TRBV5-6 and TRBJ2-2; D not certain. The CDR3 has 14 residues. Trimming shortened V by 2 bases and J by 9 bases, and 14 bases separated the two germline ends. The germline CDR1 and CDR2 sequences are SGHDT and YYEEEE. The DNA of the CDR3 is TGTGCCAGCAGCTTCGGCCGGGCTTTACGGGAGCTGTTTTTT. It encodes CASSFGRALRELFF.

The chain recombines TRBV7-8 with TRBJ2-7; D is perhaps TRBD1 or TRBD2 (5 bases each). The CDR3 is 15 residues long. The germline V gene encodes CDR1 SGHVS and CDR2 FQNEAQ. V was clipped by 1 base and J by 2 bases, with 12 bases between them. The CDR3 loop reads CASSLELGATYEQYF. In nucleotides, the CDR3 is TGTGCCAGCAGCTTAGAGCTCGGGGCAACCTACGAGCAGTACTTC. Variable domain in full (rest from reference TRBV7-8 and TRBJ2-7): GAGVSQSPRYKVAKRGQDVALRCDPISGHVSLFWYQQALGQGPEFLTYFQNEAQLDKSGLPSDRFFAERPEGSVSTLKIQRTQQEDSAVYLCASSLELGATYEQYFGPGTRLTVT.

The chain links TRBV7-9 to TRBJ2-2; 9 positions match TRBD1. The CDR3 covers 18 residues. The J segment lost 6 bases and the V segment lost 2 bases, leaving 13 bases of the junction unmatched. Germline-derived CDR1 and CDR2 are SEHNR and FQNEAQ (reference sequence). The CDR3 sequence is CASSLRGAGTGPAGELFF. The CDR3 nucleotides are TGTGCCAGCAGCTTACGAGGGGCCGGGACAGGGCCGGCCGGGGAGCTGTTTTTT.

J is TRBJ2-7 and V is TRBV27, with 9 bases identical to TRBD2. The CDR3 sequence is 14 residues long. CDR1 MNHEY and CDR2 SMNVEV come from the germline V gene (reference sequence). Germline trimming cut 5 bases from V and 4 bases from J; bases unmatched to any gene: 6. Here the CDR3 reads CASSHTSGYYEQYF. For the CDR3, the DNA is TGTGCCAGCAGTCATACTAGCGGGTATTACGAGCAGTACTTC.

The chain combines TRBV14 with TRBJ1-1, with D unresolved. This CDR3 region has 13 residues. The V and J ends lost 4 bases and 6 bases respectively, with 12 bases between them. Germline CDR1 is SGHDN and CDR2 is FVKESK. DNA for the CDR3: TGTGCCAGCAGCCCCAGGAGGTGGGCTGAAGCTTTCTTT. Translation: CASSPRRWAEAFF.

This rearrangement joins TRBV19 to TRBJ1-1, with D hard to call. This CDR3 comprises 17 residues. The germline gives CDR1 LNHDA, CDR2 SQIVND (reference sequence). Trimming removed 0 bases at V and 0 bases at J, with 14 bases between. The CDR3 sequence: CASSIDRRERMNTEAFF. DNA of the CDR3: TGTGCCAGTAGTATAGATCGAAGGGAGCGAATGAACACTGAAGCTTTCTTT.

The V gene is TRBV5-6, the J gene TRBJ1-5, with no clear D. Per the germline V gene, CDR1 is SGHDT and CDR2 is YYEEEE. The CDR3 is made up of 14 amino acids. Trimming took 4 bases from V and 4 from J, leaving 12 bases between them. This CDR3 reads CASSAAGWNQPQHF. CDR3 nucleotide sequence: TGTGCCAGCAGCGCTGCGGGGTGGAATCAGCCCCAGCATTTT.

J is TRBJ2-2 and V is TRBV25-1; TRBD2 is a possible D gene (5 bases). The V and J ends lost 4 bases and 5 bases respectively, with 8 bases between them. This CDR3 has 13 amino acids. Germline V gene sequence: CDR1 MGHDK, CDR2 SYGVNS. For the CDR3, the DNA is TGTGCCAGCAGTGTAACTAGTACCGGGGAGCTGTTTTTT. Translated: CASSVTSTGELFF.

V and J are TRBV28 and TRBJ2-3; the D gene is possibly TRBD1 (6 bases). The CDR3 totals 12 residues. Germline V gene sequence: CDR1 MDHEN, CDR2 SYDVKM. Trimming removed 7 bases at V and 5 bases at J, with 10 bases between. The CDR3 spells CASTFRGDTQYF. CDR3 DNA: TGTGCCAGCACCTTCAGGGGAGATACGCAGTATTTT.

A few counts support this clone. The V gene is TRBV7-9, the J gene TRBJ1-1; 10 bases agree with TRBD1. V trimming: 4 bases; J trimming: 11 bases; junction bases outside the gene matches: 10. CDR3 length: 14 residues. Germline V gene data show CDR1 as SEHNR and CDR2 as FQNEAQ (reference sequence). In DNA form, the CDR3 reads TGTGCCAGCAGCTCCCCTGGGACAGGGGATGTGGCTTTCTTT. Its translation: CASSSPGTGDVAFF.

Written as DNA, the CDR3 is TGTGCCAGTAGTAAGGGACCCAGGGGTGATCAGCCCCAGCATTTT. This codes for CASSKGPRGDQPQHF. The chain carries TRBV19 and TRBJ1-5, with a weak D call TRBD1 (6 bases). Germline CDR1 and CDR2: LNHDA and SQIVND (reference sequence). The CDR3 length is 15 residues. Trimming pared 4 bases from V and 5 bases from J, leaving 15 bases between.